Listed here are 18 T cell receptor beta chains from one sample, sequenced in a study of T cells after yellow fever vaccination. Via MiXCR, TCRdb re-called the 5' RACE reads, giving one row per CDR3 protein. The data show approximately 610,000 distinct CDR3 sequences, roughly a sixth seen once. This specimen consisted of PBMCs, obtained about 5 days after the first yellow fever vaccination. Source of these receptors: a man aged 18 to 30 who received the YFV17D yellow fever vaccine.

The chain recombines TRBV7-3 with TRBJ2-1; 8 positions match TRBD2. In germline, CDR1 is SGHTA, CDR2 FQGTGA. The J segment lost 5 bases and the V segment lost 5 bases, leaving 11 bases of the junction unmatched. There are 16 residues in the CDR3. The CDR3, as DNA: TGTGCCAGCAGCCCGCGACTAGCGCTGGCCCACAATGAGCAGTTCTTC. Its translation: CASSPRLALAHNEQFF.

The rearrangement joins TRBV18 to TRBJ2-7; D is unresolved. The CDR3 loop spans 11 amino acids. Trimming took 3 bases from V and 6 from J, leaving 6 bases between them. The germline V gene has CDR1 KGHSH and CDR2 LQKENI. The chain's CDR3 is CASSPSREQYF. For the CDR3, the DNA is TGTGCCAGCTCACCCTCCCGCGAGCAGTACTTC.

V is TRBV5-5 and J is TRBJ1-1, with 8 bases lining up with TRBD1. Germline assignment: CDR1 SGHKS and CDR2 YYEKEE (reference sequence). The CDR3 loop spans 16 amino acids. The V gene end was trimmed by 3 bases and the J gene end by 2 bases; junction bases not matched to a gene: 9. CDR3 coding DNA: TGTGCCAGCAGCTATCTCGGCAGGGGGCCTAACACTGAAGCTTTCTTT. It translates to CASSYLGRGPNTEAFF.

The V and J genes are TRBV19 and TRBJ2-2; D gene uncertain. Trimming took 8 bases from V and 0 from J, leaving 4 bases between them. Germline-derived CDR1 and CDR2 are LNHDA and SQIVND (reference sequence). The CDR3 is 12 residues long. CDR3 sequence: CASGPNTGELFF. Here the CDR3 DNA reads TGTGCCAGTGGTCCGAACACCGGGGAGCTGTTTTTT.

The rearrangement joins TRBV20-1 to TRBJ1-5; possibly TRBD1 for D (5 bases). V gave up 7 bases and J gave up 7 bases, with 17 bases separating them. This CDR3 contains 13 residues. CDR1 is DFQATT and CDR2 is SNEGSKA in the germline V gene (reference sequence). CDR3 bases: TGCAGTGTCCCAGGGTCGCAGGGACAGCCCCAGCATTTT. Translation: CSVPGSQGQPQHF.

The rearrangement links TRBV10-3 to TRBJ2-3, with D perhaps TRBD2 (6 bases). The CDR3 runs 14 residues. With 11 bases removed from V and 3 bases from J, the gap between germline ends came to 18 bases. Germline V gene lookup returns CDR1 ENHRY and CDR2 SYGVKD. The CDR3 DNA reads TGTGCCGCCACCGGGGGACCTTTAACAGATACGCAGTATTTT. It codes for CAATGGPLTDTQYF.

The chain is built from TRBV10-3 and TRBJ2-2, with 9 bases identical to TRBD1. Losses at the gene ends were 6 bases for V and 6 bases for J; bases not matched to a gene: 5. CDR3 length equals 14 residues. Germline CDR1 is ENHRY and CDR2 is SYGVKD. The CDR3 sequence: CAIRRTGAAGELFF. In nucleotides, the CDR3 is TGTGCCATCAGGAGGACAGGGGCGGCCGGGGAGCTGTTTTTT.

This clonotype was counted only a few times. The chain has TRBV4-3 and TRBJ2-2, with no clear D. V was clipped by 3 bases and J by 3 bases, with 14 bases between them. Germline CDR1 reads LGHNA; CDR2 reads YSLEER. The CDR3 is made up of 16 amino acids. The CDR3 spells CASSQEPGQYTGELFF. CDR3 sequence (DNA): TGCGCCAGCAGCCAGGAACCTGGGCAGTACACCGGGGAGCTGTTTTTT.

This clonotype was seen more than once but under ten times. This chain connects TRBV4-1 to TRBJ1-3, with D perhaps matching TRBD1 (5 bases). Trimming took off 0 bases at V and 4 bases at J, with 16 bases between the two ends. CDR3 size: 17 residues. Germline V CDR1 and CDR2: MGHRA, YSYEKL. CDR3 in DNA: TGCGCCAGCAGCCAAGATCCAGCAGGGACTCTGGGAAACACCATATATTTT. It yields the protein CASSQDPAGTLGNTIYF.

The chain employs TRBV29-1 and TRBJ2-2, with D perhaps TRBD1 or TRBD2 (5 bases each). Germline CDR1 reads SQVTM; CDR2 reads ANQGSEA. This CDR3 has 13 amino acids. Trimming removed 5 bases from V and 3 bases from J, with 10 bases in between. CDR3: CSVNGADTGELFF. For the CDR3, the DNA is TGCAGCGTTAACGGGGCGGACACCGGGGAGCTGTTTTTT.

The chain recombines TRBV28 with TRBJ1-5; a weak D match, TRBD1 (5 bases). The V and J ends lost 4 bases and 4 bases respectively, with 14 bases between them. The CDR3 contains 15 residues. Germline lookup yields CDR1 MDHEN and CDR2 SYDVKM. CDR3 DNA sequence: TGTGCCAGCAGTTCCCCCCGTGGGGGGAATCAGCCCCAGCATTTT. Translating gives CASSSPRGGNQPQHF.

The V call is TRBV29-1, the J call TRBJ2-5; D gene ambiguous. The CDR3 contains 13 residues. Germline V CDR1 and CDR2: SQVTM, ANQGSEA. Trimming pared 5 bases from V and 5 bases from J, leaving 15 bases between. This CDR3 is CSVKKAATETQYF. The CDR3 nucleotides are TGCAGCGTTAAGAAGGCAGCAACGGAGACCCAGTACTTC. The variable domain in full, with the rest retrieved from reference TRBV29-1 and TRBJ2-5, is SAVISQKPSRDICQRGTSLTIQCQVDSQVTMMFWYRQQPGQSLTLIATANQGSEATYESGFVIDKFPISRPNLTFSTLTVSNMSPEDSSIYLCSVKKAATETQYFGPGTRLLVL.

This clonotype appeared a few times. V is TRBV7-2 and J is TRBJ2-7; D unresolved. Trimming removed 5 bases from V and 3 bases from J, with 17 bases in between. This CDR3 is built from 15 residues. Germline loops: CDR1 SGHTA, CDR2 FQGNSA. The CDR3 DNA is TGTGCCAGCAGCCTCGCCCCAGGACCTAGCTACGAGCAGTACTTC. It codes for CASSLAPGPSYEQYF.

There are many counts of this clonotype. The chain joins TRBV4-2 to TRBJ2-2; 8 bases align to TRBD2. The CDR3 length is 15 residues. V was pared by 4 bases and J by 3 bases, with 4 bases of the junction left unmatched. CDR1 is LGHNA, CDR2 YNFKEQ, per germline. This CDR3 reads CASSLNGGDTGELFF. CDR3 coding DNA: TGTGCCAGCAGCCTTAACGGGGGGGACACCGGGGAGCTGTTTTTT.

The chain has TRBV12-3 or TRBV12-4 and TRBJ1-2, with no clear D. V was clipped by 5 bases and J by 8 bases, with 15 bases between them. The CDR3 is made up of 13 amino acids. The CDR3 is CASSPEWTRGYTF. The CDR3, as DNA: TGTGCCAGCAGTCCGGAATGGACGCGGGGCTACACCTTC.

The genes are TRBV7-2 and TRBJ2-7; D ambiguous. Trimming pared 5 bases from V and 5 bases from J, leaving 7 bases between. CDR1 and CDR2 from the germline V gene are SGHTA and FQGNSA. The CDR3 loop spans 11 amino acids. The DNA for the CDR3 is TGTGCCAGCAGCATATACCACGAGCAGTACTTC. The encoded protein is CASSIYHEQYF. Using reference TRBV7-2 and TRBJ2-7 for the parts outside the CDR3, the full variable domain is GAGVSQSPSNKVTEKGKDVELRCDPISGHTALYWYRQSLGQGLEFLIYFQGNSAPDKSGLPSDRFSAERTGGSVSTLTIQRTQQEDSAVYLCASSIYHEQYFGPGTRLTVT.

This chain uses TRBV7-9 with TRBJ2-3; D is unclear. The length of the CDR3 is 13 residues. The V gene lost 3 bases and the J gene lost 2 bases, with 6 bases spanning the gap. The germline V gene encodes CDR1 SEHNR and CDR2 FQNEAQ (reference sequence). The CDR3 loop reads CASSFIITDTQYF. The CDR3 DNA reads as TGTGCCAGCAGCTTTATAATCACAGATACGCAGTATTTT.

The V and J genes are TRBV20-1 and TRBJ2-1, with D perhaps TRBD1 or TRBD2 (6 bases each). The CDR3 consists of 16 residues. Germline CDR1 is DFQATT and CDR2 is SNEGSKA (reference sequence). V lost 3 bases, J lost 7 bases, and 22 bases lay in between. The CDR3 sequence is CSARPAERGPGNEQFF. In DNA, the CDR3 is TGCAGTGCTAGGCCGGCCGAACGGGGGCCTGGGAATGAGCAGTTCTTC.